This TCR beta chain was sequenced during a study of vaccination and CD4 T cells after COVID-19. Unmatched junction bases numbered 5, after V lost 6 bases and J lost 7 bases. The CDR3 contains 14 residues. Cultured CD4+ T cell DNA was sequenced using the Oncomine TCR Beta short-read assay. TCRdb reprocessed the PCR reads via MiXCR and lists one record per CDR3 protein. The top ten clones hold around 20% of a sample with some 15,000 distinct CDR3 sequences, roughly 29% of them seen once. Treatment of the sample: approximately 9-day PBMC culture with coronavirus spike peptide pools or control peptides (ViraFEST assay). With respect to this clonotype: The target antigen is unknown.

This clonotype was sampled from a human donor with COVID-19. The specimen was cultured CD4+ T cells from blood. This chain links TRBV12-3 or TRBV12-4 with TRBJ2-2, with TRBD2 identical over 10 bases. The CDR3 region has the DNA TGTGCCAGCAGATGGACTAGCGGAATCGGGGAGCTGTTTTTT. Protein: CASRWTSGIGELFF.